Detailed here is one T cell receptor beta chain. The antigen is undetermined. Sequencing used immunoSEQ multiplex PCR; TCRdb keeps in-frame clones, though not all of them. The data show more than 75,000 clones, with around 79% seen just once and about 3% held by the top ten. Focal radiation with ipilimumab CTLA-4 blockade was given to patients with chemo-refractory metastatic non-small-cell lung cancer. The data were obtained in a study of radiotherapy plus CTLA-4 blockade in lung cancer. The wider study: Roughly 17% of patients responded objectively, and roughly 31% achieved disease control. Study conclusions and caveats: Early blood T cell clone dynamics reportedly forecast response best, with interferon-beta. Clones of tumor-derived TCRs expanded in blood after radiotherapy plus ipilimumab.

V trimming: 5 bases; J trimming: 1 base; junction bases outside the gene matches: 5. This CDR3 has 14 residues. Looked up from germline, CDR1 is SGHNT and CDR2 is YENEEA. The TCR comes from a human donor with non-small cell lung cancer who had a partial response to radiotherapy plus ipilimumab. Some clones in this sample may be carry-over from other donors' samples. The sample in question was peripheral blood, obtained from a patient treated with radiotherapy plus ipilimumab. The chain recombines TRBV11-3 with TRBJ2-7, with TRBD2 matching 7 bases. This CDR3 reads CASSPEAGSYEQYF. The CDR3 nucleotides read TGTGCCAGCAGCCCCGAAGCGGGGTCCTACGAGCAGTACTTC.